A selection of T cell receptor beta chains follows, all from one sample in a study of blood T cell repertoires in COVID-19. Clones were sequenced by immunoSEQ multiplex PCR, and TCRdb holds only the in-frame ones, with some missing. The sample lists some 140,000 clones, around 78% occurring once. Material for sequencing was peripheral blood. Receptors originate from an elderly man with acute or convalescent COVID-19. Both conserved end residues are part of each CDR3. The D gene is left open where the match is weak. Size values are once, few and many counts, or a class for expanded clones, and some rows have none.

V,J,size,D,DNA,CDR3
TRBV4-1,TRBJ2-3,NA,TRBD1,TGCGCCAGCAGCCACACCCTGGTTGGACAGGGGCGGACAGATACGCAGTATTTT,CASSHTLVGQGRTDTQYF
TRBV27,TRBJ2-2,once,TRBD2,TGTGCCAGCAGCCAAGGCGGGGGGGCGAACACCGGGGAGCTGTTTTTT,CASSQGGGANTGELFF
TRBV6-2/TRBV6-3,TRBJ1-1,NA,NA,TGTGCCAGCAGTCAACAGGGCGGGAGCACTGAAGCTTTCTTT,CASSQQGGSTEAFF
TRBV19,TRBJ2-5,NA,TRBD2,TGTGCCAGTAGGACGACTAGCGGCTCAGAGACCCAGTACTTC,CASRTTSGSETQYF
TRBV7-2,TRBJ2-1,NA,NA,TGTGCCAGCGGAATACGGGGTATTGATGAGCAGTTCTTC,CASGIRGIDEQFF
TRBV5-1,TRBJ2-7,few,NA,TGCGCCAGCAGCTTGGGGCCCCCCTCCTACGAGCAGTACTTC,CASSLGPPSYEQYF
TRBV3-1/TRBV3-2,TRBJ1-2,NA,NA,TGTGCCAGCAGCCAAGGAGGGGGTAAGAACTATGGCTACACCTTC,CASSQGGGKNYGYTF
TRBV19,TRBJ2-3,NA,TRBD2,TGTGCCAGTAGGGCTAGCGGGGGGGCCACAGATACGCAGTATTTT,CASRASGGATDTQYF
TRBV12-3/TRBV12-4,TRBJ1-2,NA,NA,TGTGCCAGCAGGGAGGACAGTCTGGCTGGCTACACCTTC,CASREDSLAGYTF
TRBV19,TRBJ1-5,NA,TRBD1,TGTGCCAGTAGTATTCAAGGACAGGTTAGCAATCAGCCCCAGCATTTT,CASSIQGQVSNQPQHF
TRBV6-5,TRBJ1-1,NA,NA,TGTGCCAGCAGGCGGGGGGCAGGGCTGACTGAAGCTTTCTTT,CASRRGAGLTEAFF
TRBV10-1,TRBJ2-1,NA,TRBD1,TGCGCCAGCAGACTACAGGGGGGTGAGCAGTTCTTC,CASRLQGGEQFF
TRBV7-9,TRBJ2-5,NA,TRBD1,TGTGCCAGCAGCTCGGGACAGGGGTGGGAGACCCAGTACTTC,CASSSGQGWETQYF
TRBV7-2,TRBJ2-5,NA,NA,TGTGCCAGCAGCTCCCTGGTGGAGCCGCAGACCCAGTACTTC,CASSSLVEPQTQYF
TRBV15,TRBJ1-2,NA,TRBD1,TGTGCCACCAGCGCCCGACAGGGGGGCTATGGCTACACCTTC,CATSARQGGYGYTF
TRBV9,TRBJ2-1,NA,NA,TGTGCCAGCAGCGCCAGGGAGGTTGAGCAGTTCTTC,CASSAREVEQFF
TRBV5-4,TRBJ1-5,few,TRBD1,TGTGCCAGCAGCCCGACAGGGGGCTTCGATCAGCCCCAGCATTTT,CASSPTGGFDQPQHF
TRBV12-3/TRBV12-4,TRBJ1-2,NA,NA,TGTGCCAGCAGTCAGGGGCAGTACTATGGCTACACCTTC,CASSQGQYYGYTF
TRBV18,TRBJ1-2,few,TRBD1,TGTGCCAGCTCAGGAGGGGGCCCTAACTATGGCTACACCTTC,CASSGGGPNYGYTF
TRBV7-8,TRBJ2-7,NA,NA,TGTGCCAGCAGCTTATTTTTATACGAGCAGTACTTC,CASSLFLYEQYF
TRBV2,TRBJ2-5,NA,NA,TGTGCCAGCAGTGGGGCAGCCGAGACCCAGTACTTC,CASSGAAETQYF
TRBV29-1,TRBJ2-7,NA,TRBD2,TGCAGCGTTGCCCCCCGACTAGCCCGGCTTGCCTACGAGCAGTACTTC,CSVAPRLARLAYEQYF
TRBV5-1,TRBJ1-5,NA,NA,TGCGCCAGCAGCTTGTGGCAGGGCCAGCCCCAGCATTTT,CASSLWQGQPQHF
TRBV3-1/TRBV3-2,TRBJ1-6,once,TRBD1,TGTGCCAGCAGGCGGACAGGATTAAATTCACCCCTCCACTTT,CASRRTGLNSPLHF
TRBV6-5,TRBJ2-7,NA,TRBD1,TGTGCCAGCAGTTTTACAGGGGTAGCATACGAGCAGTACTTC,CASSFTGVAYEQYF
TRBV20-1,TRBJ2-5,NA,NA,TGCAGTGCCGGGCGGGGACCGCACTACTTC,CSAGRGPHYF
TRBV3-1/TRBV3-2,TRBJ2-3,NA,TRBD2,TGTGCCAGCAGCCAGGGGACTAGCGGGGTTCTAGATACGCAGTATTTT,CASSQGTSGVLDTQYF
TRBV5-6,TRBJ2-1,NA,TRBD2,TGTGCCAGCAGATCAGAGCGGGGGGACTCCCTCAATGAGCAGTTCTTC,CASRSERGDSLNEQFF
TRBV18,TRBJ2-2,NA,NA,TGTGCCAGCCGCCTCGACAGGGAGGCCGGGGAGCTGTTTTTT,CASRLDREAGELFF
TRBV3-1/TRBV3-2,TRBJ2-1,many,NA,TGTGCCAGCAGCCAAACGAGAAGCTCCTACAATGAGCAGTTCTTC,CASSQTRSSYNEQFF
TRBV5-8,TRBJ2-3,NA,TRBD2,TGTGCCAGCAGCCTCGGGACTAGCGGGGGGTATACGCAGTATTTT,CASSLGTSGGYTQYF
TRBV19,TRBJ2-4,once,NA,TGTGCCAGTAGAGCAGGTTTAGACATTCAGTACTTC,CASRAGLDIQYF
TRBV2,TRBJ1-1,few,TRBD1,TGTGCCAGCGGCAGCGCAGGGGGGAACACTGAAGCTTTCTTT,CASGSAGGNTEAFF
TRBV24-1,TRBJ2-3,NA,TRBD2,TGTGCCACCAGTGATTCCCGGGGGGGATATACGCAGTATTTT,CATSDSRGGYTQYF
TRBV6-2/TRBV6-3,TRBJ2-6,NA,TRBD1,TGTGCCAGCAGTTACGGCAGGGGCAGGGGGCACGCTGGGGCCAACGTCCTGACTTTC,CASSYGRGRGHAGANVLTF
TRBV5-1,TRBJ1-4,NA,TRBD1,TGCGCCAGCAGCTTGCTGGGACAGGGGGCAGCGGGTAATGAAAAACTGTTTTTT,CASSLLGQGAAGNEKLFF
TRBV10-3,TRBJ2-7,NA,NA,TGTGCCATCAGAAATACCGGGACAACTACCTACGAGCAGTACTTC,CAIRNTGTTTYEQYF
TRBV2,TRBJ2-5,NA,TRBD2,TGTGCCAGCAGTGAAAGCTTGGCGGGGGGGCAGGAGACCCAGTACTTC,CASSESLAGGQETQYF
TRBV4-3,TRBJ1-2,once,NA,TGCGCCAGCAGCGGGGAGGACCTCCGACAGAGGGGCTACACCTTC,CASSGEDLRQRGYTF
TRBV7-8,TRBJ2-7,NA,NA,TGTGCCAGCAGCCTTGACAGGCTCTCCTACGAGCAGTACTTC,CASSLDRLSYEQYF
TRBV9,TRBJ1-6,once,TRBD1,TGTGCCAGCAGCGCTCGACAGGGACTTAATTCACCCCTCCACTTT,CASSARQGLNSPLHF
TRBV5-1,TRBJ2-2,few,NA,TGCGCCAGCAGCTTGGGGGCCACCGGGGAGCTGTTTTTT,CASSLGATGELFF
TRBV15,TRBJ2-4,NA,TRBD2,TGTGCCACCAGCAGATACCGATTGACTAGCGGGGGACGGGGACTAGCCAAAAACATTCAGTACTTC,CATSRYRLTSGGRGLAKNIQYF
TRBV11-2,TRBJ2-3,once,TRBD2,TGTGCCAGCAGCTTCTCCCGGACTAGCGGGGGGATGAGCACAGATACGCAGTATTTT,CASSFSRTSGGMSTDTQYF